The clone carrying this T cell receptor beta chain was counted only a few times. Its antigen is not identified. The sample comes from a study of T-cell memory formation after mild COVID-19. From germline, CDR1 is LGHDT and CDR2 YNNKEL (reference sequence). The CDR3 is 16 residues long. Germline trimming cut 4 bases from V and 4 bases from J; bases unmatched to any gene: 11. A 5'RACE reaction primed in the constant segment made cDNA libraries of TCR alpha and TCR beta, and these carried sample barcodes and UMIs. Via MiXCR, TCRdb re-called the 5' RACE reads, giving one row per CDR3 protein. The sample contains 250,000 to 350,000 distinct CDR3 sequences, less than 20% of which appear only once. Study findings and constraints: Those CD4+ clones that contracted were mainly in CM and EM (CD8+ ones in EMRA). While clones contracting from day 15 to 85 were balanced between CD4 and CD8, later expanders leaned CD4+.

The receptor was derived from a man between 18 and 29 years old who had mild COVID-19 (a few samples of this study predate the infection). Cell type and time point are not known. The genes are TRBV3-1 and TRBJ2-3; 7 bases align to TRBD2. Material for sequencing was PBMCs or a T cell subset sorted from them (not recorded which). In nucleotides, the CDR3 is TGTGCCAGCAGCCGACGGACGGGGAGGGATGCAGATACGCAGTATTTT. This codes for CASSRRTGRDADTQYF.